What follows is one TCR beta chain and its context. With V trimmed by 6 bases and J by 2 bases, 6 bases remained unmatched. The CDR3 consists of 15 residues. Germline V gene data show CDR1 as MNHNS and CDR2 as SASEGT. TCR beta CDR3 regions were amplified from RNA transcripts. HTBI primers were employed in a first-round RT-PCR of the TCR CDR3. TCRdb called the multiplex PCR reads again in MiXCR, with one record for every CDR3 protein. There are 500,000 to 550,000 distinct CDR3 sequences in the sample; less than 25% occur only once, and around 27% lies in the top ten. The sample originates from a study of T cells in Graves' hyperthyroidism and ophthalmopathy.

The clonotype comes from a man aged 18 to 35 with Graves' hyperthyroidism. The chain employs TRBV6-1 and TRBJ2-5; 10 bases map to TRBD2. The sample comprised blood. The CDR3 sequence: CASSSQLAGQETQYF. The CDR3 bases are TGTGCCAGCAGCTCCCAACTAGCGGGACAAGAGACCCAGTACTTC.